Following are 10 T cell receptor beta chains from one sample sequenced in a study of T cell repertoires in cytomegalovirus infection. Antigen specificity for these receptors is unknown. TCRdb recomputed calls from the reads with MiXCR, one row per CDR3 protein. The data show roughly 570,000 distinct CDR3 sequences, with about 40% seen just once and 48% held by the top ten. The material sequenced was cultured PBMCs, taken from culture after CMV antigen stimulation. The origin of the receptors is a human donor in good health (CMV status not recorded). Some clones in this sample may be carry-over from other donors' samples.

CDR3 sequence reads: CASSQWRGTDTQYF. The CDR3 DNA follows: TGTGCCAGCAGCCAATGGAGGGGCACAGATACGCAGTATTTT. This sequence joins TRBV4-2 and TRBJ2-3, with TRBD2 as a possible D gene (6 bases). Trimming left V 2 bases short and J 1 base short, with 7 bases between. Germline lookup yields CDR1 LGHNA and CDR2 YNFKEQ. The CDR3 extends over 14 amino acids.

J is TRBJ1-6 and V is TRBV5-6; D ambiguous. The germline gives CDR1 SGHDT, CDR2 YYEEEE. Trimming left V 4 bases short and J 8 bases short, with 13 bases between. CDR3 length: 14 residues. CDR3 in amino acids: CASSHRTVDSPLHF. As DNA, the CDR3 is TGTGCCAGCAGCCACCGGACCGTGGATTCACCCCTCCACTTT.

V is TRBV7-6 and J is TRBJ2-1, with 7 bases matching TRBD2. The CDR3 spans 17 residues. The V and J ends lost 5 bases and 2 bases, in that order; junction bases with no gene match: 12. In germline, CDR1 is SGHVS, CDR2 FNYEAQ. The CDR3 spells CASSLPWGGRTYNEQFF. The DNA of the CDR3 is TGTGCCAGCAGCCTGCCGTGGGGAGGGAGGACCTACAATGAGCAGTTCTTC.

This chain uses TRBV19 with TRBJ1-2; D unclear. V was pared by 6 bases and J by 8 bases, with 22 bases between. The CDR3 runs to 15 residues. Germline-derived CDR1 and CDR2 are LNHDA and SQIVND (reference sequence). CDR3 loop: CASSSYLGRGGGYTF. CDR3 coding DNA: TGTGCCAGTAGCTCTTACCTTGGACGTGGAGGGGGCTACACCTTC.

The V call is TRBV2, the J call TRBJ1-4; D is uncertain. From germline, CDR1 is SNHLY and CDR2 FYNNEI. V dropped 1 base and J dropped 0 bases, with 9 bases sitting between them. There are 16 residues in the CDR3. DNA for the CDR3: TGTGCCAGCAGTGAAGGCAGATTTGCAACTAATGAAAAACTGTTTTTT. This sequence encodes CASSEGRFATNEKLFF.

In its sample, this clonotype was seen a few times. V is TRBV7-2 and J is TRBJ1-5, with TRBD1 as a possible D gene (6 bases). CDR1 and CDR2 (germline): SGHTA, FQGNSA. The CDR3 runs to 15 residues. Deletions cut 5 bases from V and 7 bases from J, with 18 bases between. Here the CDR3 DNA reads TGTGCCAGCAGCGAAACGGGGGGGCTCGGGCAGCCCCAGCATTTT. Residues: CASSETGGLGQPQHF.

The chain is built from TRBV19 and TRBJ2-3; TRBD1 matches at 7 bases. Germline loops: CDR1 LNHDA, CDR2 SQIVND (reference sequence). This CDR3 is built from 16 residues. The V gene end was trimmed by 3 bases and the J gene end by 4 bases; junction bases not matched to a gene: 10. This chain's CDR3 is CASSMKGAGIADTQYF. CDR3 nucleotide sequence: TGTGCCAGTAGTATGAAGGGGGCAGGGATTGCAGATACGCAGTATTTT.

This clonotype was seen more than once but under ten times. This rearrangement joins TRBV5-1 to TRBJ2-1, with a possible D match to TRBD2 (6 bases). V shed 4 bases and J shed 4 bases, with 18 bases lying between them. The germline V gene has CDR1 SGHRS and CDR2 YFSETQ. CDR3 size: 16 residues. The CDR3 DNA reads TGCGCCAGCAGCCGCCGCGTTGGGACTGCTTACAATGAGCAGTTCTTC. Amino acids: CASSRRVGTAYNEQFF.

This clonotype was observed a few times. V usage is TRBV6-1 and J usage is TRBJ2-5; tentatively, D is TRBD1 (6 bases). Germline CDR1 and CDR2: MNHNS and SASEGT. This CDR3 region has 14 residues. The V end was cut by 4 bases, the J end by 5 bases, with 14 bases between. CDR3 nucleotide sequence: TGTGCCAGCAGTGCCCTTACAGGGTGGGAGACCCAGTACTTC. Its protein product is CASSALTGWETQYF.

The rearrangement uses TRBV12-3 or TRBV12-4 and TRBJ1-2; D may be TRBD1 (6 bases). The CDR3 has 13 residues. Trimming stripped 5 bases from V and 7 bases from J, with 14 bases between. The CDR3 sequence: CASSRRGGPGYTF. CDR3 sequence (DNA): TGTGCCAGCAGTCGCAGGGGAGGGCCTGGCTACACCTTC.